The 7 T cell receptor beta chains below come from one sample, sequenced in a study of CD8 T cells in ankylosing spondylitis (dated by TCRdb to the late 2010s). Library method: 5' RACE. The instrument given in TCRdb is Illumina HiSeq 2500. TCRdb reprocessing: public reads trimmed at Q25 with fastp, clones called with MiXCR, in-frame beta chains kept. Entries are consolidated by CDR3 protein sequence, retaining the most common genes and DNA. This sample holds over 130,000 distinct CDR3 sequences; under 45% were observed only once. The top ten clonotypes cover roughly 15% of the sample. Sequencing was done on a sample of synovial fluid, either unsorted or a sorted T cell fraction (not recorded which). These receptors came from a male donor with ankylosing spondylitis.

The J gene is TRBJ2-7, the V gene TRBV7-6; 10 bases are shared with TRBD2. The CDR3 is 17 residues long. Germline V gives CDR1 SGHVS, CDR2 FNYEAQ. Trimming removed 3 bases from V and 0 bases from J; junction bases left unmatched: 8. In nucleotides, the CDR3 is TGTGCCAGCAGCTTTTATAGCGGGAGGCTTTTCTCCTACGAGCAGTACTTC. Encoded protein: CASSFYSGRLFSYEQYF.

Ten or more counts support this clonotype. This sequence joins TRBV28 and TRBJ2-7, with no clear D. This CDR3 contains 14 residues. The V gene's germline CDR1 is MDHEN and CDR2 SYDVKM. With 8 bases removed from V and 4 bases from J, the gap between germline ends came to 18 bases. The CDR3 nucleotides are TGTGCCAGCGTCCCCGGACCGTGGGGTTACGAGCAGTACTTC. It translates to CASVPGPWGYEQYF.

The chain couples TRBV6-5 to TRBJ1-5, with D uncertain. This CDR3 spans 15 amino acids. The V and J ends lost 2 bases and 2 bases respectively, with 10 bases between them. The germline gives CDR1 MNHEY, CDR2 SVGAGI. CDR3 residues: CASSYGRGGNQPQHF. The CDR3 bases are TGTGCCAGCAGTTACGGACGGGGTGGCAATCAGCCCCAGCATTTT.

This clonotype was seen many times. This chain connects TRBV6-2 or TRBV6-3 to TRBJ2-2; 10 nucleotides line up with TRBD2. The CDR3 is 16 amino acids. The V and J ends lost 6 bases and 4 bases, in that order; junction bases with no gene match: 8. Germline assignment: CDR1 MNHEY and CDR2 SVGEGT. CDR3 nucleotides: TGTGCCAGCAGACCCATAGCGGGAGGCGGCACCGGGGAGCTGTTTTTT. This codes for CASRPIAGGGTGELFF.

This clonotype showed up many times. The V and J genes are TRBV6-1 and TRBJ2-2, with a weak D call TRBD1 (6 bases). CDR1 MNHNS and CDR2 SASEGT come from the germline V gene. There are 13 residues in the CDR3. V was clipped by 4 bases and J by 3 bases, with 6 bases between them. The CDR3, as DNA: TGTGCCAGCAGTGGGACAGACACCGGGGAGCTGTTTTTT. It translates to CASSGTDTGELFF.

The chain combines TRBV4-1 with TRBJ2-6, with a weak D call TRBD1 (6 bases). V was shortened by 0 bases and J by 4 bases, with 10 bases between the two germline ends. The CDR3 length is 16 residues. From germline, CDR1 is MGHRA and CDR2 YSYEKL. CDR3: CASSQERGIGANVLTF. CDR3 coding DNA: TGCGCCAGCAGCCAAGAGAGGGGGATAGGGGCCAACGTCCTGACTTTC.

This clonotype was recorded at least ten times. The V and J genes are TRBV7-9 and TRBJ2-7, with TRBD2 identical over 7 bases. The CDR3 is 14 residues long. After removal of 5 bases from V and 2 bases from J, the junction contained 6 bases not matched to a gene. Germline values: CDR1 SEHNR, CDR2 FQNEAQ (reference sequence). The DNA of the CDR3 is TGTGCCAGCAGCGCCGGGACTAACACCTACGAGCAGTACTTC. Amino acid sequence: CASSAGTNTYEQYF.